A selection of T cell receptor beta chains follows, all from one sample in a study of blood T cell repertoires in COVID-19. Profiling relied on immunoSEQ multiplex PCR, and the TCRdb table lists in-frame clones only, not all of them. The sample lists 200,000 to 250,000 clones; roughly 87% were seen once. The sequencing input was PBMCs or T cells enriched from blood (not recorded which). The receptors were sampled from a man between 18 and 29 years old with acute COVID-19. CDR3s include the opening cysteine and the closing phenylalanine or tryptophan. The order of the fields is CDR3 length, clone size, J gene, V gene, CDR3 protein. Clone size is given for some rows only: seen once, a few or many times, or a class if the clone is expanded.

CDR3 length: 12; clone size: NA; J gene: TRBJ1-4; V gene: TRBV4-1; CDR3 protein: CASSQFDEKLFF
CDR3 length: 14; clone size: NA; J gene: TRBJ1-2; V gene: TRBV5-4; CDR3 protein: CASSPVQGGYGYTF
CDR3 length: 14; clone size: NA; J gene: TRBJ2-7; V gene: TRBV6-4; CDR3 protein: CASSDPRGLYEQYF
CDR3 length: 15; clone size: NA; J gene: TRBJ2-3; V gene: TRBV4-2; CDR3 protein: CASSQEGVRADTQYF
CDR3 length: 15; clone size: NA; J gene: TRBJ2-7; V gene: TRBV6-5; CDR3 protein: CASSYPGQGAYEQYF
CDR3 length: 14; clone size: NA; J gene: TRBJ2-7; V gene: TRBV2; CDR3 protein: CASSDWEVGDEQYF
CDR3 length: 15; clone size: NA; J gene: TRBJ2-5; V gene: TRBV4-3; CDR3 protein: CASSQEAGQGETQYF
CDR3 length: 13; clone size: NA; J gene: TRBJ1-4; V gene: TRBV14; CDR3 protein: CASSPPGVGWLFF
CDR3 length: 14; clone size: NA; J gene: TRBJ2-5; V gene: TRBV14; CDR3 protein: CASSRGTGEETQYF
CDR3 length: 15; clone size: NA; J gene: TRBJ2-3; V gene: TRBV7-9; CDR3 protein: CASSWASGTTDTQYF
CDR3 length: 17; clone size: NA; J gene: TRBJ2-4; V gene: TRBV4-3; CDR3 protein: CASSQDHSMIAKNIQYF
CDR3 length: 18; clone size: NA; J gene: TRBJ2-7; V gene: TRBV12-5; CDR3 protein: CASGLRKGDRMSSYEQYF
CDR3 length: 13; clone size: NA; J gene: TRBJ2-1; V gene: TRBV19; CDR3 protein: CASSPASGNEQFF
CDR3 length: 16; clone size: NA; J gene: TRBJ2-1; V gene: TRBV7-3; CDR3 protein: CASSLNAGVSYNEQFF
CDR3 length: 13; clone size: NA; J gene: TRBJ2-7; V gene: TRBV6-1; CDR3 protein: CASSEEQHYEQYF
CDR3 length: 15; clone size: NA; J gene: TRBJ1-2; V gene: TRBV18; CDR3 protein: CASSPSGGANYGYTF
CDR3 length: 14; clone size: NA; J gene: TRBJ1-3; V gene: TRBV28; CDR3 protein: CASTYPLSGNTIYF
CDR3 length: 15; clone size: NA; J gene: TRBJ2-7; V gene: TRBV7-2; CDR3 protein: CASSLDRDRLYEQYF
CDR3 length: 13; clone size: NA; J gene: TRBJ1-1; V gene: TRBV11-3; CDR3 protein: CASSRGWSTEAFF
CDR3 length: 17; clone size: NA; J gene: TRBJ2-3; V gene: TRBV5-1; CDR3 protein: CASSLEGTSGRTDTQYF
CDR3 length: 17; clone size: NA; J gene: TRBJ1-3; V gene: TRBV28; CDR3 protein: CASSFHLGQGSGNTIYF
CDR3 length: 18; clone size: NA; J gene: TRBJ2-1; V gene: TRBV7-9; CDR3 protein: CASSLALGLAGGPDEQFF
CDR3 length: 15; clone size: NA; J gene: TRBJ1-3; V gene: TRBV6-5; CDR3 protein: CASSPGVGSGNTIYF
CDR3 length: 17; clone size: NA; J gene: TRBJ2-1; V gene: TRBV12-5; CDR3 protein: CASGLVLGASEHNEQFF
CDR3 length: 14; clone size: NA; J gene: TRBJ2-3; V gene: TRBV28; CDR3 protein: CASSLFEFSDTQYF
CDR3 length: 16; clone size: NA; J gene: TRBJ2-5; V gene: TRBV18; CDR3 protein: CASSPRGTSSTETQYF
CDR3 length: 17; clone size: NA; J gene: TRBJ2-5; V gene: TRBV30; CDR3 protein: CAWSPPRLAGPQETQYF
CDR3 length: 12; clone size: NA; J gene: TRBJ2-7; V gene: TRBV30; CDR3 protein: CAWSVSSGEQYF
CDR3 length: 15; clone size: NA; J gene: TRBJ2-3; V gene: TRBV18; CDR3 protein: CASSPTSGSTDTQYF
CDR3 length: 17; clone size: NA; J gene: TRBJ1-1; V gene: TRBV7-9; CDR3 protein: CASSFENIGTENTEAFF
CDR3 length: 15; clone size: once; J gene: TRBJ1-4; V gene: TRBV25-1; CDR3 protein: CASSDTGGKIEKLFF
CDR3 length: 15; clone size: few; J gene: TRBJ1-2; V gene: TRBV7-2; CDR3 protein: CASSLGNQVLGGYTF
CDR3 length: 17; clone size: NA; J gene: TRBJ1-2; V gene: TRBV27; CDR3 protein: CASSHGQGANPSYGYTF
CDR3 length: 15; clone size: once; J gene: TRBJ1-2; V gene: TRBV7-9; CDR3 protein: CASSSPVEVFYGYTF
CDR3 length: 13; clone size: NA; J gene: TRBJ2-7; V gene: TRBV19; CDR3 protein: CASSADNIYEQYF
CDR3 length: 12; clone size: NA; J gene: TRBJ1-6; V gene: TRBV28; CDR3 protein: CASSLSSSPLHF
CDR3 length: 16; clone size: NA; J gene: TRBJ1-2; V gene: TRBV25-1; CDR3 protein: CASSELEGRASYGYTF
CDR3 length: 12; clone size: NA; J gene: TRBJ2-7; V gene: TRBV30; CDR3 protein: CAWSSTPLQQYF
CDR3 length: 16; clone size: NA; J gene: TRBJ2-5; V gene: TRBV30; CDR3 protein: CAWNTPGTRRSWTQYF
CDR3 length: 14; clone size: NA; J gene: TRBJ2-7; V gene: TRBV28; CDR3 protein: CASSGTASSYEQYF
CDR3 length: 14; clone size: NA; J gene: TRBJ2-7; V gene: TRBV5-4; CDR3 protein: CASSLAGSPPEQYF
CDR3 length: 14; clone size: NA; J gene: TRBJ2-1; V gene: TRBV30; CDR3 protein: CAWSISGRQSEQFF
CDR3 length: 16; clone size: NA; J gene: TRBJ2-7; V gene: TRBV7-3; CDR3 protein: CASSPPPGQGAREQYF
CDR3 length: 15; clone size: NA; J gene: TRBJ1-2; V gene: TRBV27; CDR3 protein: CASSFRGVTSYGYTF